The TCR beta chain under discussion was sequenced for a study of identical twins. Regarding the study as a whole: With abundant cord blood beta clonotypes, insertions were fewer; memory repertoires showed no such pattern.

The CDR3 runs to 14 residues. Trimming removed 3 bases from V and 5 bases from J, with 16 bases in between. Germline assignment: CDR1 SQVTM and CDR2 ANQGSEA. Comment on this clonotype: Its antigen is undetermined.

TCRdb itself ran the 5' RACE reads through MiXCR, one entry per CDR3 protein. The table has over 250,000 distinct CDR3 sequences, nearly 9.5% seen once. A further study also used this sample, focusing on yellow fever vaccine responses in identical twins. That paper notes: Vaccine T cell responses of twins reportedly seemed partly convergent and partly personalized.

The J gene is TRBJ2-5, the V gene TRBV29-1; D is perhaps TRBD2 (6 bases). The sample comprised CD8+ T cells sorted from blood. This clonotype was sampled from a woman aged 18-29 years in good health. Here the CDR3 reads CSVDSPSAGETQYF. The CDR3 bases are TGCAGCGTTGACTCCCCGTCCGCGGGGGAGACCCAGTACTTC.